What follows are 13 T cell receptor beta chains derived from one specimen sequenced in a study of cytomegalovirus exposure and HLA in healthy donors. The PCR made use of 60 Vbeta and 13 Jbeta primers. Assay used: immunoSEQ multiplex PCR; TCRdb lists only in-frame clones, some missing. The sample has approximately 280,000 clones; 80% to 90% are singletons. The sequenced sample was PBMCs. These TCRs come from a man aged 40-49 years in good health and CMV-seropositive.

The chain recombines TRBV5-4 with TRBJ2-7; TRBD1 matches at 7 bases. Germline-derived CDR1 and CDR2 are SGHNT and YYREEE (reference sequence). V trimming: 4 bases; J trimming: 6 bases; junction bases outside the gene matches: 10. CDR3 length: 14 residues. The DNA for the CDR3 is TGTGCCAGCAGCCGGGAAATACAGGGGTCCGAGCAGTACTTC. This codes for CASSREIQGSEQYF. The whole variable domain, filled in from reference TRBV5-4 and TRBJ2-7, reads ETGVTQSPTHLIKTRGQQVTLRCSSQSGHNTVSWYQQALGQGPQFIFQYYREEENGRGNFPPRFSGLQFPNYSSELNVNALELDDSALYLCASSREIQGSEQYFGPGTRLTVT.

The genes are TRBV12-2 and TRBJ2-1; the table's D call TRBD2 went unverified against the DNA. TRBV12-2 is deemed a pseudogene. The CDR3 covers 19 residues. CDR3 nucleotides: TGTGCAAGTCGCTACGGGACTAGCGGGAGTAACAGCTCCTACAATGAGCAGTTCTTC. Amino acids: CASRYGTSGSNSSYNEQFF.

The chain links TRBV5-5 to TRBJ1-1, with D maybe TRBD1 (6 bases). Germline CDR1 SGHKS, CDR2 YYEKEE (reference sequence). The length of the CDR3 is 16 residues. V dropped 0 bases and J dropped 4 bases, with 16 bases sitting between them. The CDR3: CASSLVPNGGPTEAFF. The CDR3 DNA sequence: TGTGCCAGCAGCTTGGTCCCTAATGGGGGCCCCACTGAAGCTTTCTTT. The variable domain in full, completed from reference TRBV5-5 and TRBJ1-1, reads DAGVTQSPTHLIKTRGQQVTLRCSPISGHKSVSWYQQVLGQGPQFIFQYYEKEERGRGNFPDRFSARQFPNYSSELNVNALLLGDSALYLCASSLVPNGGPTEAFFGQGTRLTVV.

The rearrangement uses TRBV28 and TRBJ1-1; weak D call: TRBD1 (6 bases). The CDR3 has 13 amino acids. V was cut by 2 bases and J by 7 bases, with 11 bases left in between. In germline, CDR1 is MDHEN, CDR2 SYDVKM. The CDR3 loop is CASSLTGYIEAFF. Here the CDR3 DNA reads TGTGCCAGCAGTTTAACAGGGTACATTGAAGCTTTCTTT.

This clone turned up a few times. The chain has TRBV5-1 and TRBJ1-2, with D possibly TRBD1 on 6 matching bases. The CDR3 covers 14 residues. Germline-derived CDR1 and CDR2 are SGHRS and YFSETQ. Trimming shortened V by 0 bases and J by 1 base, and 7 bases separated the two germline ends. CDR3 sequence reads: CASSLGTVNYGYTF. Written as DNA, the CDR3 is TGCGCCAGCAGCTTGGGGACAGTTAACTATGGCTACACCTTC.

The CDR3 sequence is CASSPDNRYGYTF. The CDR3 coding sequence is TGTGCCAGCAGTCCTGACAACCGCTATGGCTACACCTTC. The V gene is TRBV27, the J gene TRBJ1-2; D unclear. Germline CDR1 is MNHEY and CDR2 is SMNVEV (reference sequence). Trimming removed 5 bases from V and 4 bases from J, with 11 bases in between. This CDR3 region has 13 residues.

CDR3 bases: TGTGCCTGGAGTGCGTCTGGCCAGGGGTCCAATCAGCCCCAGCATTTT. Amino acid sequence: CAWSASGQGSNQPQHF. V and J are TRBV30 and TRBJ1-5; a possible D gene is TRBD1 (6 bases). The length of the CDR3 is 16 residues. V was trimmed by 1 base and J by 3 bases, leaving 16 bases between them. Germline V gene data show CDR1 as GTSNPN and CDR2 as SVGIG (reference sequence).

The rearrangement links TRBV7-3 to TRBJ2-2; D is perhaps TRBD1 (5 bases). This CDR3 is 14 amino acids long. Per the germline V gene, CDR1 is SGHTA and CDR2 is FQGTGA. Trimming shortened V by 6 bases and J by 4 bases, and 12 bases separated the two germline ends. The CDR3 here is CASRSQGLTGELFF. DNA of the CDR3: TGTGCCAGCAGGTCCCAGGGCCTCACCGGGGAGCTGTTTTTT.

The J gene is TRBJ2-2, the V gene TRBV19; no firm D call. V shed 9 bases and J shed 7 bases, with 9 bases lying between them. The CDR3 runs to 11 residues. Germline CDR1 is LNHDA and CDR2 is SQIVND (reference sequence). CDR3 region: CASQNVGELFF. The CDR3 DNA follows: TGTGCCAGCCAAAATGTCGGGGAGCTGTTTTTT.

V and J are TRBV10-3 and TRBJ1-4; TRBD1 aligns across 11 bases. CDR1 is ENHRY and CDR2 is SYGVKD in the germline V gene. This CDR3 spans 18 amino acids. V shed 2 bases, J shed 3 bases, and the junction held 8 bases outside the gene matches. CDR3 in amino acids: CAISERTGGLGANEKLFF. DNA of the CDR3: TGTGCCATCAGTGAGCGGACAGGGGGCTTGGGAGCTAATGAAAAACTGTTTTTT.

The chain uses TRBV5-1 and TRBJ2-7, with 7 bases fitting TRBD1. The CDR3 has 16 amino acids. Germline lookup yields CDR1 SGHRS and CDR2 YFSETQ. The V gene end was trimmed by 1 base and the J gene end by 2 bases; junction bases not matched to a gene: 9. CDR3 sequence reads: CASSLSKNRGTYEQYF. The CDR3 nucleotides are TGCGCCAGCAGCTTGTCTAAGAACAGGGGAACCTACGAGCAGTACTTC.

The chain is built from TRBV25-1 and TRBJ2-1, with 12 bases aligning to TRBD2. The trim removed 6 bases at V and 12 bases at J, leaving 18 bases unmatched. This CDR3 comprises 17 residues. Per the germline V gene, CDR1 is MGHDK and CDR2 is SYGVNS. CDR3 loop: CASRGASGTSGSVGQFF. Written as DNA, the CDR3 is TGTGCCAGCAGAGGCGCTTCCGGGACTAGCGGGTCCGTGGGGCAGTTCTTC.

This chain links TRBV28 with TRBJ1-1, with TRBD1 as a possible D gene (6 bases). Germline loops: CDR1 MDHEN, CDR2 SYDVKM. Trimming left V 2 bases short and J 3 bases short, with 10 bases between. The CDR3 loop spans 14 amino acids. The CDR3 coding sequence is TGTGCCAGCAGTTTACCCCCAGGGGACACTGAAGCTTTCTTT. It is translated as CASSLPPGDTEAFF.